The 31 T cell receptor beta chains presented below share a single source sample, sequenced in a study of blood T cell repertoires in COVID-19 (dated by TCRdb to 2020 to 2022). The library relied on the immunoSEQ multiplex PCR assay. The table was pulled from immuneACCESS by TCRdb, which kept in-frame rearrangements only. Such tables lose some clones; where checked, under half of the loss comes from unresolved V genes, and the rest has no known cause. Present in this sample are 120,000 or so clones, around 87% of which were seen just once. Around 4.1% of the sample belongs to the ten largest clones. The specimen was peripheral blood. The origin of the receptors is a woman between 55 and 75 years old with COVID-19, enrolled during active disease.

The chain employs TRBV5-6 and TRBJ2-7; TRBD1 agrees at 8 bases. The CDR3 is 15 amino acids. Looked up from germline, CDR1 is SGHDT and CDR2 is YYEEEE. Losses at the gene ends were 3 bases for V and 5 bases for J; bases not matched to a gene: 10. CDR3 DNA: TGTGCCAGCAGCTATACCCCGGACAGGGTCCACGAGCAGTACTTC. Amino acids: CASSYTPDRVHEQYF. Based on the CDR3 plus reference TRBV5-6 and TRBJ2-7, the full variable domain is DAGVTQSPTHLIKTRGQQVTLRCSPKSGHDTVSWYQQALGQGPQFIFQYYEEEERQRGNFPDRFSGHQFPNYSSELNVNALLLGDSALYLCASSYTPDRVHEQYFGPGTRLTVT.

The chain couples TRBV3-1 (or the pseudogene TRBV3-2) to TRBJ2-5, with 10 bases aligning to TRBD2. Germline CDR1 LGHDT, CDR2 YNNKEL (reference sequence). Trimming cost V 5 bases and J 4 bases; bases outside gene matches: 7. The CDR3 spans 15 residues. CDR3 region: CASSTSGGARETQYF. The DNA for the CDR3 is TGTGCCAGCAGCACGAGCGGGGGGGCCAGAGAGACCCAGTACTTC.

The chain links TRBV4-3 to TRBJ2-7; TRBD1 might be the D (5 bases). Germline CDR1 reads LGHNA; CDR2 reads YSLEER. This CDR3 has 16 residues. V gave up 0 bases and J gave up 3 bases, with 15 bases separating them. The CDR3 is CASSQDVVTDFYEQYF. CDR3 nucleotide sequence: TGCGCCAGCAGCCAAGATGTCGTGACAGACTTCTACGAGCAGTACTTC.

The rearrangement uses TRBV10-2 and TRBJ2-7; TRBD1 aligns across 9 bases. This CDR3 has 15 amino acids. The ends lost 6 bases at V and 9 bases at J; junction bases unmatched: 15. The germline CDR1 and CDR2 sequences are WSHSY and SAAADI. The CDR3 DNA is TGCGCCAGCAGCCCGGCCGGGACAGGGACTACGGGGCAGTACTTC. This encodes CASSPAGTGTTGQYF.

J is TRBJ1-1 and V is TRBV3-1 (or the pseudogene TRBV3-2); D gene unclear. From germline, CDR1 is LGHDT and CDR2 YNNKEL (reference sequence). The CDR3 has 12 amino acids. Trimming cost V 5 bases and J 1 base, with 5 bases left between them. CDR3 nucleotides: TGTGCCAGCAGCACAAGGAACACTGAAGCTTTCTTT. It encodes CASSTRNTEAFF.

The chain uses TRBV5-8 and TRBJ1-2, with 7 bases matching TRBD1. The CDR3 has 15 residues. V was pared by 4 bases and J by 2 bases, with 8 bases of the junction left unmatched. Germline CDR1 SGHTS, CDR2 YDEGEE. The CDR3 DNA reads TGTGCCAGCAGCCTGGCGGGCAGGGGGAACTATGGCTACACCTTC. Its translation: CASSLAGRGNYGYTF.

This clone has just one count. The genes are TRBV3-1 (or the pseudogene TRBV3-2) and TRBJ2-6; 8 nucleotides align to TRBD1. The CDR3 spans 20 residues. V gave up 4 bases and J gave up 0 bases; unmatched junction bases: 14. Germline-derived CDR1 and CDR2 are LGHDT and YNNKEL (reference sequence). In nucleotides, the CDR3 is TGTGCCAGCAGCCCATCACTTGGGCAGGGGGCGCCCTCTGGGGCCAACGTCCTGACTTTC. Residues: CASSPSLGQGAPSGANVLTF.

By sample fraction, this clone is medium-sized (0.01 to 0.1%). The J gene is TRBJ2-7, the V gene TRBV3-1 (or the pseudogene TRBV3-2); D call uncertain. Trimming cost V 0 bases and J 2 bases, with 8 bases left between them. CDR1 and CDR2 (germline): LGHDT, YNNKEL (reference sequence). CDR3 length equals 14 residues. Written as DNA, the CDR3 is TGTGCCAGCAGCCAAGACCCAGAAACCTACGAGCAGTACTTC. It encodes CASSQDPETYEQYF.

This chain links TRBV7-2 with TRBJ2-7, with 7 bases matching TRBD2. Germline loops: CDR1 SGHTA, CDR2 FQGNSA. With 5 bases clipped from V and 2 bases from J, the junction kept 15 bases outside the gene matches. The CDR3 is 17 residues long. CDR3 bases: TGTGCCAGCAGCCCAAATCGGGCTAGCGGACCCACCTACGAGCAGTACTTC. Protein product: CASSPNRASGPTYEQYF.

The genes are TRBV20-1 and TRBJ1-1, with D possibly TRBD1 on 5 matching bases. The CDR3 contains 14 residues. The ends were cut back, 3 bases at V and 1 base at J, with 12 bases in the middle. Germline V gene lookup returns CDR1 DFQATT and CDR2 SNEGSKA (reference sequence). This CDR3 is CSASRGPRNTEAFF. DNA for the CDR3: TGCAGTGCTAGTAGGGGCCCCAGGAACACTGAAGCTTTCTTT.

V gene TRBV10-3 combines with J gene TRBJ2-2, with 8 positions matching TRBD2. Germline V CDR1 and CDR2: ENHRY, SYGVKD. This CDR3 spans 14 amino acids. Trimming at V came to 6 bases and at J to 6 bases, leaving 6 bases not matched to a gene. CDR3 region: CAISFGGGPGELFF. The CDR3 coding sequence is TGTGCCATCAGCTTCGGGGGGGGACCCGGGGAGCTGTTTTTT.

The chain joins TRBV19 to TRBJ2-7, with 8 bases that match TRBD1. Germline V CDR1 and CDR2: LNHDA, SQIVND (reference sequence). V shed 5 bases, J shed 2 bases, and the junction held 5 bases outside the gene matches. The CDR3 covers 14 residues. The CDR3 loop reads CASSLRQGPYEQYF. CDR3 nucleotide sequence: TGTGCCAGTAGTCTTCGACAGGGGCCCTACGAGCAGTACTTC.

The chain couples TRBV10-3 to TRBJ2-2, with TRBD1 matching over 10 bases. V lost 6 bases and J lost 7; bases outside the gene matches: 8. The V gene's germline CDR1 is ENHRY and CDR2 SYGVKD. The CDR3 sequence is 15 residues long. The CDR3 DNA follows: TGTGCCATCAGAGCTCCGGGACAGGGGCTCGGGGAGCTGTTTTTT. Translated: CAIRAPGQGLGELFF.

The gene calls are TRBV2 and TRBJ1-1; perhaps TRBD1 as D (5 bases). In germline, CDR1 is SNHLY, CDR2 FYNNEI. The CDR3 has 17 residues. The V end lost 3 bases, the J end lost 1 base, and 18 bases lay between the germline ends. The CDR3, as DNA: TGTGCCAGCAGTGAGAGGCCGGCGGTCGGGGGGAACACTGAAGCTTTCTTT. It encodes CASSERPAVGGNTEAFF. The full variable domain, its missing parts supplied by reference TRBV2 and TRBJ1-1, is EPEVTQTPSHQVTQMGQEVILRCVPISNHLYFYWYRQILGQKVEFLVSFYNNEISEKSEIFDDQFSVERPDGSNFTLKIRSTKLEDSAMYFCASSERPAVGGNTEAFFGQGTRLTVV.

The chain links TRBV4-3 to TRBJ2-4; D might be TRBD1 (5 bases). CDR3 length equals 16 residues. V shed 1 base and J shed 0 bases, with 10 bases lying between them. Germline CDR1 and CDR2: LGHNA and YSLEER. The CDR3 protein is CASSQVRQLAKNIQYF. CDR3 in DNA: TGCGCCAGCAGCCAAGTGAGACAGCTAGCCAAAAACATTCAGTACTTC.

This chain joins TRBV19 and TRBJ2-5; a possible D gene is TRBD1 (6 bases). The CDR3 loop spans 15 amino acids. The V gene's germline CDR1 is LNHDA and CDR2 SQIVND (reference sequence). V dropped 7 bases and J dropped 2 bases, with 17 bases sitting between them. The CDR3 protein is CASKPQGRQQETQYF. The CDR3 coding sequence is TGTGCCAGTAAACCACAGGGAAGACAGCAAGAGACCCAGTACTTC.

The chain employs TRBV15 and TRBJ1-4, with TRBD1 as a possible D gene (5 bases). This CDR3 spans 13 amino acids. V was clipped by 3 bases and J by 8 bases, with 10 bases between them. Germline lookup yields CDR1 LNHNV and CDR2 YYDKDF (reference sequence). The CDR3 sequence is CATSSKGAEKLFF. The CDR3 nucleotides read TGTGCCACCAGCAGTAAAGGGGCAGAAAAACTGTTTTTT.

This chain connects TRBV6-2 or TRBV6-3 to TRBJ1-2, with D perhaps TRBD1 (6 bases). The V gene's germline CDR1 is MNHEY and CDR2 SVGEGT. The CDR3 runs to 14 residues. Between the trimmed V and J ends, which lost 0 bases and 4 bases, there was a span of 9 bases. The CDR3, as DNA: TGTGCCAGCAGTTACTCGCGGGGGCCCTATGGCTACACCTTC. Translating gives CASSYSRGPYGYTF.

The chain couples TRBV7-2 to TRBJ1-2; TRBD1 might be the D (5 bases). The germline V gene has CDR1 SGHTA and CDR2 FQGNSA. The CDR3 is 15 residues long. V dropped 0 bases and J dropped 6 bases, with 14 bases sitting between them. The chain's CDR3 is CASSLALGGTNGYTF. In DNA form, the CDR3 reads TGTGCCAGCAGCTTAGCATTGGGGGGAACGAATGGCTACACCTTC.

The chain has TRBV18 and TRBJ2-5; possibly TRBD1 for D (5 bases). V was clipped by 2 bases and J by 1 base, with 20 bases between them. The CDR3 has 18 residues. Germline V gene lookup returns CDR1 KGHSH and CDR2 LQKENI. CDR3 sequence reads: CASSPFLIKRGSQETQYF. CDR3 in DNA: TGTGCCAGCTCACCATTTCTTATCAAAAGGGGATCCCAAGAGACCCAGTACTTC.

The chain employs TRBV12-3 or TRBV12-4 and TRBJ2-5; no clear D gene. Between the trimmed V and J ends, which lost 1 base and 7 bases, there was a span of 10 bases. The CDR3 runs 13 residues. CDR3 sequence reads: CASSLGPPGTQYF. For the CDR3, the DNA is TGTGCCAGCAGTTTAGGCCCCCCGGGGACCCAGTACTTC.

The chain recombines TRBV5-6 with TRBJ2-7; TRBD1 matches at 7 bases. From germline, CDR1 is SGHDT and CDR2 YYEEEE. CDR3 length equals 15 residues. Trimming at V came to 5 bases and at J to 4 bases, leaving 12 bases not matched to a gene. The CDR3 nucleotides read TGTGCCAGCAGTCAGGCATGGACAGGCCGGTACGAGCAGTACTTC. Translation: CASSQAWTGRYEQYF.

The chain employs TRBV7-2 and TRBJ1-2; TRBD1 might be the D (5 bases). Trimming removed 2 bases at V and 4 bases at J, with 14 bases between. The germline V gene encodes CDR1 SGHTA and CDR2 FQGNSA. This CDR3 region has 15 residues. This chain's CDR3 is CASSLFQGIGYGYTF. The CDR3 DNA is TGTGCCAGCAGCTTATTCCAGGGAATCGGCTATGGCTACACCTTC.

The CDR3 region has the DNA TGTGCCAGCTCTCGCGTGCGGGACAGGTCCTACAATGAGCAGTTCTTC. This sequence encodes CASSRVRDRSYNEQFF. This chain uses TRBV18 with TRBJ2-1, with 8 bases fitting TRBD1. Trimming at V came to 6 bases and at J to 1 base, leaving 8 bases not matched to a gene. CDR1 and CDR2 from the germline V gene are KGHSH and LQKENI. The CDR3 sequence is 16 residues long.

The V gene is TRBV30, the J gene TRBJ1-2, with D maybe TRBD1 (6 bases). This CDR3 contains 12 residues. Germline V lookup: CDR1 GTSNPN, CDR2 SVGIG (reference sequence). Trimming left V 1 base short and J 8 bases short, with 11 bases between. As DNA, the CDR3 is TGTGCCTGGAGTGCAACAGGGTACGGCTACACCTTC. Protein product: CAWSATGYGYTF.

The V call is TRBV7-9, the J call TRBJ2-3, with D uncertain. Germline CDR1 reads SEHNR; CDR2 reads FQNEAQ (reference sequence). The V and J ends lost 7 bases and 1 base respectively, with 12 bases between them. CDR3 length: 14 residues. Here the CDR3 reads CASTGAVGTDTQYF. For the CDR3, the DNA is TGTGCCAGCACCGGAGCCGTGGGCACAGATACGCAGTATTTT.

The chain combines TRBV6-1 with TRBJ1-1; 7 bases map to TRBD1. Trimming cost V 2 bases and J 6 bases; bases outside gene matches: 9. Germline V gene sequence: CDR1 MNHNS, CDR2 SASEGT. The CDR3 is 15 residues long. The CDR3 loop reads CASSETRRGKAEAFF. The DNA of the CDR3 is TGTGCCAGCAGTGAAACTCGCAGGGGGAAGGCTGAAGCTTTCTTT.

This clone was detected only once. The chain couples TRBV7-9 to TRBJ2-7; possibly TRBD2 for D (5 bases). The CDR3 is 15 residues long. Germline V lookup: CDR1 SEHNR, CDR2 FQNEAQ (reference sequence). Trimming pared 3 bases from V and 3 bases from J, leaving 15 bases between. The CDR3 DNA reads TGTGCCAGCAGCTTCGACGGGGATGGCGGCTACGAGCAGTACTTC. Encoded protein: CASSFDGDGGYEQYF. Full variable domain (remainder filled in from reference TRBV7-9 and TRBJ2-7): DTGVSQNPRHKITKRGQNVTFRCDPISEHNRLYWYRQTLGQGPEFLTYFQNEAQLEKSRLLSDRFSAERPKGSFSTLEIQRTEQGDSAMYLCASSFDGDGGYEQYFGPGTRLTVT.

This chain connects TRBV18 to TRBJ1-2, with 9 bases aligning to TRBD1. The CDR3 extends over 16 amino acids. The junction had 7 bases not matched to a gene; V was cut back by 3 bases and J by 2 bases. From germline, CDR1 is KGHSH and CDR2 LQKENI. The CDR3 DNA reads TGTGCCAGCTCACCTCAGGGACAGGGCAGGAACTATGGCTACACCTTC. Protein: CASSPQGQGRNYGYTF. The whole variable domain, remainder taken from reference TRBV18 and TRBJ1-2, is NAGVMQNPRHLVRRRGQEARLRCSPMKGHSHVYWYRQLPEEGLKFMVYLQKENIIDESGMPKERFSAEFPKEGPSILRIQQVVRGDSAAYFCASSPQGQGRNYGYTFGSGTRLTVV.

The rearrangement links TRBV3-1 (or the pseudogene TRBV3-2) to TRBJ2-2; TRBD1 might be the D (6 bases). Germline CDR1 and CDR2: LGHDT and YNNKEL (reference sequence). Trimming stripped 4 bases from V and 8 bases from J, with 8 bases between. This CDR3 contains 12 residues. The CDR3 DNA reads TGTGCCAGCAGCCCAGGGGTTGGGGAGCTGTTTTTT. This encodes CASSPGVGELFF.

This chain links TRBV9 with TRBJ1-1; 8 positions agree with TRBD1. The germline CDR1 and CDR2 sequences are SGDLS and YYNGEE. The CDR3 has 15 amino acids. Trimming cost V 7 bases and J 1 base; bases outside gene matches: 9. The CDR3 nucleotides are TGTGCCAGCTCGTTTATGGACAGGGCGAACACTGAAGCTTTCTTT. Residues: CASSFMDRANTEAFF.